A single sample gave rise to the 3 T cell receptor beta chains below, sequenced in a study of T cell responses to AZD1222 COVID-19 vaccine. The assay was immunoSEQ multiplex PCR, and TCRdb's table has in-frame clones only and misses some. The sample has over 100,000 clones, approximately 90% seen once. Specimen: peripheral blood, collected on day 0 of AZD1222 vaccination. The source of these receptors is an adult in good health.

The chain combines TRBV7-9 with TRBJ1-1; D possibly corresponds to TRBD1 (6 bases). Germline V lookup: CDR1 SEHNR, CDR2 FQNEAQ (reference sequence). The CDR3 runs 14 residues. With 6 bases removed from V and 5 bases from J, the gap between germline ends came to 16 bases. The chain's CDR3 is CASSSSTGLTEAFF. The CDR3 DNA follows: TGTGCCAGCAGTTCTAGTACAGGGTTGACTGAAGCTTTCTTT.

Regarding this clone: Additional DNA sequences in this sample encode the identical CDR3. The rearrangement joins TRBV19 to TRBJ2-3; D may correspond to TRBD1 or TRBD2 (7 bases each). The CDR3 consists of 15 residues. Germline V CDR1 and CDR2: LNHDA, SQIVND (reference sequence). The V and J ends lost 1 base and 3 bases respectively, with 11 bases between them. CDR3 region: CASSIGQGGTDTQYF. CDR3 DNA: TGTGCCAGTAGTATAGGGCAGGGGGGGACAGATACGCAGTATTTT.

The rearrangement links TRBV2 to TRBJ2-6; D is ambiguous. The V and J ends lost 0 bases and 4 bases respectively, with 7 bases between them. The V gene's germline CDR1 is SNHLY and CDR2 FYNNEI. This CDR3 contains 15 residues. CDR3 coding DNA: TGTGCCAGCAGTGAAGCAGTGCTCGGGGCCAACGTCCTGACTTTC. Translation gives CASSEAVLGANVLTF. Supplemented by reference TRBV2 and TRBJ2-6, the full variable domain reads EPEVTQTPSHQVTQMGQEVILRCVPISNHLYFYWYRQILGQKVEFLVSFYNNEISEKSEIFDDQFSVERPDGSNFTLKIRSTKLEDSAMYFCASSEAVLGANVLTFGAGSRLTVL.